A selection of T cell receptor beta chains follows, all from one sample in a study of chemoradiotherapy in HPV16-positive cancers. The method was immunoSEQ multiplex PCR; TCRdb's version includes in-frame clones alone and lacks a portion of them. The table includes around 5,600 clones, roughly 73% detected once. The sample was gathered from a patient who underwent chemoradiotherapy. The source is a human donor with HPV-associated anogenital cancer. The CDR3 runs from the conserved cysteine through the conserved F or W. The D gene is left open where the match is weak. The size entry is marked missing in some rows and otherwise reads once, few, many or a size class.

clone_size j_call v_call d_call cdr3_nt cdr3_aa
- TRBJ2-5 TRBV7-2 - TGTGCCAGCAGCTTAGAAGCGGAAGAGACCCAGTACTTC CASSLEAEETQYF
- TRBJ2-1 TRBV6-1 TRBD2 TGTGCCAGCAGTGAATGGGCGGGGGGAAACAATGAGCAGTTCTTC CASSEWAGGNNEQFF
- TRBJ2-5 TRBV7-2 - TGTGCCAGCAGCTTAAACGGAGGGTCTTGGGGAGAGACCCAGTACTTC CASSLNGGSWGETQYF
- TRBJ2-2 TRBV7-3 - TGTGCCAGCAGCCCTCAGGCCGCATTCCCCGGGGAGCTGTTTTTT CASSPQAAFPGELFF
- TRBJ2-4 TRBV6-1 - TGTGCCAGCAGTGACTACCCAGGGGCGCTATTACAAGCCAAAAACATTCAGTACTTC CASSDYPGALLQAKNIQYF
once TRBJ1-1 TRBV5-6 - TGTGCCAGCAGCTTGGGCAGCCCGAACACTGAAGCTTTCTTT CASSLGSPNTEAFF
- TRBJ1-5 TRBV19 - TGTGCCAGTAGTATAAGACAGTTTAGCAATCAGCCCCAGCATTTT CASSIRQFSNQPQHF
- TRBJ1-1 TRBV10-3 - TGTGCCACAGGACCGGCTCTGAACACTGAAGCTTTCTTT CATGPALNTEAFF
- TRBJ1-2 TRBV11-2 - TGTGCCAGCACCTACACAGGTGGCGATGGCTACACCTTC CASTYTGGDGYTF
- TRBJ2-5 TRBV5-1 - TGCGCCAGCAGCTTGGGGACCCCGAATTACCAAGAGACCCAGTACTTC CASSLGTPNYQETQYF
- TRBJ1-1 TRBV19 - TGTGCCAGTAGTATAGGACCGGGTTCGGGAAGTCTTAACACTGAAGCTTTCTTT CASSIGPGSGSLNTEAFF
few TRBJ1-2 TRBV2 - TGTGCCAGCAGTGATCAGGGGCGCAGTGATGGCTACACCTTC CASSDQGRSDGYTF
few TRBJ2-7 TRBV2 - TGTGCCAGCAGTCCGCGACTAACAGTTTCCTACGAGCAGTACTTC CASSPRLTVSYEQYF
- TRBJ1-3 TRBV6-5 - TGTGCCAGCAGGAGAGGGATTTTTGGAAACACCATATATTTT CASRRGIFGNTIYF
- TRBJ1-1 TRBV29-1 - TGCAGCGTTGGCAGAATGAACACTGAAGCTTTCTTT CSVGRMNTEAFF
- TRBJ1-2 TRBV28 TRBD1 TGTGCCAGCAGCCCCTCGGACAGGGATAACTATGGCTACACCTTC CASSPSDRDNYGYTF
- TRBJ2-2 TRBV6-1 - TGTGCCAGCAGAGAAGCCGGGGAGCTGTTTTTT CASREAGELFF
- TRBJ1-2 TRBV18 - TGTGCCAGCTCACCCGCTCGGGGCCAGGACTCCTATGGCTACACCTTC CASSPARGQDSYGYTF
- TRBJ2-5 TRBV30 TRBD2 TGTGCCTGGAGTGTAGGGGGACTAGCGGGGAACCAAGAGACCCAGTACTTC CAWSVGGLAGNQETQYF
- TRBJ1-2 TRBV6-1 - TGTGCCAGCCACGCGGGCCTCGTTGGCTACACCTTC CASHAGLVGYTF
few TRBJ2-3 TRBV4-3 - TGCGCCAGCAGCAAGGGCATCGGGGGGCAAGGAGATACGCAGTATTTT CASSKGIGGQGDTQYF
- TRBJ2-7 TRBV28 - TGTGCCAGCAGTTTCTTCAGTAACGGCTACGAGCAGTACTTC CASSFFSNGYEQYF
- TRBJ1-3 TRBV7-6 - TGTGCCAGCAGCTCGCCCAGCTCTGGAAACACCATATATTTT CASSSPSSGNTIYF
- TRBJ2-7 TRBV27 - TGTGCCAGCGATCCCCAATCCTACGAGCAGTACTTC CASDPQSYEQYF
- TRBJ2-1 TRBV7-9 - TGTGCCAGCAGCTTAGCGCAGAGGGTGGGTGAGCAGTTCTTC CASSLAQRVGEQFF
- TRBJ2-7 TRBV28 - TGTGCCACCGGCCGGGACAAAAGGGGAGAGCAGTACTTC CATGRDKRGEQYF
- TRBJ2-1 TRBV28 TRBD2 TGTGCCAGTCTGCCGACTAGCTGGGCGCGCGAGCAGTTCTTC CASLPTSWAREQFF
- TRBJ1-1 TRBV11-3 - TGTGCCAGCAGCTTAGGGCGAGGCAGCAACACTGAAGCTTTCTTT CASSLGRGSNTEAFF
- TRBJ1-4 TRBV5-1 - TGCGCCAGCAGCTTGGAAGCCCATAATGAAAAACTGTTTTTT CASSLEAHNEKLFF
- TRBJ2-1 TRBV7-9 TRBD2 TGTGCGACGGGGGGGCATAACAATGAGCAGTTCTTC CATGGHNNEQFF
once TRBJ1-1 TRBV5-1 - TGCGCCAGCAACGTGGACAGTTTAAACACTGAAGCTTTCTTT CASNVDSLNTEAFF
- TRBJ1-2 TRBV28 TRBD1 TGTGCCAGCAGTCTAATACAGGGGGCTCATGGCTACACCTTC CASSLIQGAHGYTF
- TRBJ2-1 TRBV7-2 - TGTGCCAGCAGCCCCGCGCGCCGGCTGGGTGATAATGAGCAGTTCTTC CASSPARRLGDNEQFF
few TRBJ1-1 TRBV2 TRBD1 TGTGCCAGCAGTGGACAGGGGAACACTGAAGCTTTCTTT CASSGQGNTEAFF
- TRBJ1-2 TRBV14 - TGTGCCAGCAGCCAGGCAGGGATCCATGGCTACACCTTC CASSQAGIHGYTF
- TRBJ2-7 TRBV5-1 - TGCGCCAGCAGCTTGGAGGCTGGGGGCGGCTACGAGCAGTACTTC CASSLEAGGGYEQYF
- TRBJ1-1 TRBV7-9 TRBD1 TGTGCCAGCAGCTGGGACAGCCAGAACACTGAAGCTTTCTTT CASSWDSQNTEAFF
once TRBJ1-5 TRBV18 - TGTGCCAGCTCCCTCGCAGGGGCACGCAATCAGCCCCAGCATTTT CASSLAGARNQPQHF
once TRBJ1-5 TRBV6-1 - TGTGCCAGCAGTGAGAACCCGGGGACCGGCAGCAATCAGCCCCAGCATTTT CASSENPGTGSNQPQHF
- TRBJ2-5 TRBV5-1 - TGCGCCAGCAGCTTATTCGGGGGCGAGCAAGAGACCCAGTACTTC CASSLFGGEQETQYF
- TRBJ2-3 TRBV2 TRBD2 TGTGCCAGCAGTGATCTAGCGGGCACAGATACGCAGTATTTT CASSDLAGTDTQYF
- TRBJ1-5 TRBV7-2 TRBD1 TGTGCCAGCAGCTTATTAACAGGGGGCGCAGGTCAGCCCCAGCATTTT CASSLLTGGAGQPQHF
- TRBJ2-2 TRBV30 TRBD2 TGTGCCTGGAGTGTCTGGAGCGGGGGGGCGAACACCGGGGAGCTGTTTTTT CAWSVWSGGANTGELFF
once TRBJ2-7 TRBV6-5 - TGTGCCAGCCGAAGAGACAGCCCAACCTACGAGCAGTACTTC CASRRDSPTYEQYF
- TRBJ2-1 TRBV7-2 TRBD1 TGTGCCAGCAGCTTAGGCAGGGGGACCTACAATGAGCAGTTCTTC CASSLGRGTYNEQFF
- TRBJ1-5 TRBV6-6 TRBD1 TGTGCCAGCAGTCGGCGGGACAGGGCTTATCAGCCCCAGCATTTT CASSRRDRAYQPQHF
once TRBJ1-6 TRBV16 - TGTGCCAGCAGCCAATCATCTTCAGGTCCTAATTCACCCCTCCACTTT CASSQSSSGPNSPLHF
- TRBJ2-1 TRBV5-1 - TGCGCCAGCAGCTTGGGTCCGGGAGTCTACAATGAGCAGTTCTTC CASSLGPGVYNEQFF
- TRBJ1-2 TRBV6-6 - TGTGCCAGCAGCCGCGGGACGCTAGACTATGGCTACACCTTC CASSRGTLDYGYTF
- TRBJ2-6 TRBV30 - TGTGCCTGGAGCCTCCCCCCCGGGGCGGGCGGTTATGGGGCCAACGTCCTGACTTTC CAWSLPPGAGGYGANVLTF
- TRBJ2-2 TRBV9 - TGTGCCAGCAGCCCGCCGGGACCGAGGACCGGGGAGCTGTTTTTT CASSPPGPRTGELFF
- TRBJ2-5 TRBV7-9 - TGTGCCGTCCAGAGTCAAGACGCGCCGATCCAAGAGACCCAGTACTTC CAVQSQDAPIQETQYF
- TRBJ1-1 TRBV7-2 - TGTGCCAGCAGCTTAGAGCAGGGGATGTCAGCTTTCTTT CASSLEQGMSAFF